This is a list of T cell receptor beta chains from one sample in a study of beta chain features in type 1 diabetes. TCRdb's copy holds only in-frame clones and misses some; the assay was immunoSEQ multiplex PCR. This sample has some 170,000 clones, with roughly 60% found just once. The sample taken for sequencing was naive CD4+ T cells from blood. The source is a man aged 25-45 years with type 1 diabetes. Both conserved end residues are part of each CDR3. The order of the fields is V gene, D gene, J gene, clone size, CDR3 DNA, CDR3 protein. D genes are given only for firm matches. Size values are once, few and many counts, or a class for expanded clones, and some rows have none.

TRBV9,-,TRBJ2-1,-,TGTGCCAGCAGCGTCCGGGACTTTAACTACAATGAGCAGTTCTTC,CASSVRDFNYNEQFF
TRBV7-9,TRBD2,TRBJ2-3,-,TGTGCCAGCAGCTTAGTCCCCGGGGACTATGTTGATACGCAGTATTTT,CASSLVPGDYVDTQYF
TRBV5-6,-,TRBJ2-3,few,TGTGCCAGCAGCTTGGGTGACAGGCCGAGCACAGATACGCAGTATTTT,CASSLGDRPSTDTQYF
TRBV28,-,TRBJ2-3,-,TGTGCCAGCAGCCAACTCCCAGGAACGCAGTATTTT,CASSQLPGTQYF
TRBV7-9,-,TRBJ1-6,-,TGTGCCAGCAGCCAAACGTTTTCACCCCTCCACTTT,CASSQTFSPLHF
TRBV7-8,-,TRBJ2-1,-,TGTGCCAGCAGCTCGCAGGGGATTGGCAATGAGCAGTTCTTC,CASSSQGIGNEQFF
TRBV10-3,TRBD1,TRBJ1-2,-,TGTGCCATCAGCCCCGACAGGGCCTTTTATGGCTACACCTTC,CAISPDRAFYGYTF
TRBV9,-,TRBJ1-5,few,TGTGCCAGCAGCCCATGGATTAAAGAAAATACAGGTGGACCTAATCAGCCCCAGCATTTT,CASSPWIKENTGGPNQPQHF
TRBV9,-,TRBJ2-7,few,TGTGCCAGCAGCGTAGGGCAGAACGAGCAGTACTTC,CASSVGQNEQYF
TRBV10-3,TRBD2,TRBJ2-3,-,TGTGCCATCGCCCGGGGACTAGCTGGAGATACGCAGTATTTT,CAIARGLAGDTQYF
TRBV5-6,TRBD1,TRBJ1-2,once,TGTGCCAGCAGCATCTATGACAGGGGATATGGCTACACCTTC,CASSIYDRGYGYTF
TRBV30,-,TRBJ1-4,-,TGTGCCTGGTCTCCCCTCGGGGGGGGTAAGGAAAAACTGTTTTTT,CAWSPLGGGKEKLFF
TRBV7-9,TRBD1,TRBJ1-6,-,TGTGCCAGCAGCTTAGACCAGGGGGGTAATTCACCCCTCCACTTT,CASSLDQGGNSPLHF
TRBV6-5,TRBD2,TRBJ2-3,-,TGTGCCAGCAGGCGGGGGGAGCGCACAGATACGCAGTATTTT,CASRRGERTDTQYF
TRBV4-3,-,TRBJ1-2,few,TGCGCCAGCAGCCAAGAGAGGGCCGCTAACTATGGCTACACCTTC,CASSQERAANYGYTF
TRBV7-2,-,TRBJ2-5,-,TGTGCCAGCAGCTTAGGGGCTGGTCAAGAGACCCAGTACTTC,CASSLGAGQETQYF
TRBV29-1,-,TRBJ2-7,-,TGCAGCGCGGAGGACAACTTCCACGAGCAGTACTTC,CSAEDNFHEQYF
TRBV27,-,TRBJ2-5,-,TGTGCCAGCGGGATGGGCTTAGAGACCCAGTACTTC,CASGMGLETQYF
TRBV19,-,TRBJ2-3,-,TGTGCCAGTAGTGCCGGGACTTACACAGATACGCAGTATTTT,CASSAGTYTDTQYF
TRBV7-8,-,TRBJ1-1,-,TGTGCCAGCAGCTTAGCTTGGGGTCAGAACACTGAAGCTTTCTTT,CASSLAWGQNTEAFF
TRBV5-1,-,TRBJ1-2,once,TGCGCCAGCAGCGGGAACCCAGGGTCGGCCTATGGCTACACCTTC,CASSGNPGSAYGYTF
TRBV13,TRBD2,TRBJ2-3,few,TGTGCCAGCAGCTTAGCAGCGGGGGGCACAGATACGCAGTATTTT,CASSLAAGGTDTQYF
TRBV29-1,TRBD2,TRBJ2-5,few,TGCAGCGTTGGCTATAGCGGGGTCGGAGAGACCCAGTACTTC,CSVGYSGVGETQYF
TRBV11-2,TRBD2,TRBJ2-7,-,TGTGCCAGCAGCCCAGGAAGAACTAGCGTCCCCTACGAGCAGTACTTC,CASSPGRTSVPYEQYF
TRBV25-1,-,TRBJ2-3,-,TGTGCCAGCAGTGACTTGGTGGGACTGAGGACAGATACGCAGTATTTT,CASSDLVGLRTDTQYF
TRBV9,TRBD1,TRBJ2-5,-,TGTGCCAGCAGCGTAGACAGGGGGTCAGAGACCCAGTACTTC,CASSVDRGSETQYF
TRBV30,-,TRBJ2-1,few,TGTGCCTGGAGGACGACTTACAATGAGCAGTTCTTC,CAWRTTYNEQFF
TRBV28,TRBD1,TRBJ2-5,-,TGTGCCAGCGGCAGGGGGCGCGGGGAGACCCAGTACTTC,CASGRGRGETQYF
TRBV4-3,TRBD1,TRBJ1-2,-,TGCGCCAGCAGCCGGTTGGACAGGGGAAGCGGCTACACCTTC,CASSRLDRGSGYTF
TRBV13,-,TRBJ2-4,-,TGTGCCAGCACCTCCGGCAGGCAGCGAGAAAACATTCAGTACTTC,CASTSGRQRENIQYF
TRBV7-2,-,TRBJ2-5,few,TGTGCCAGCAGCTTAGGGCTAGCGAGAGAAGAGACCCAGTACTTC,CASSLGLAREETQYF